The 18 T cell receptor beta chains given below trace back to one sample, sequenced in a study of T cell repertoires in cytomegalovirus infection. TCRdb reprocessed the reads with MiXCR, giving one entry per CDR3 protein. Here the sample spans 450,000 to 650,000 distinct CDR3 sequences, about 25% being singletons. The material sequenced was PBMCs. The source is a human donor in good health (CMV status not recorded). Some clones in this sample may be carry-over from other donors' samples.

The chain links TRBV7-2 to TRBJ2-4, with 11 positions matching TRBD2. The ends lost 4 bases at V and 8 bases at J; junction bases unmatched: 7. Germline CDR1 reads SGHTA; CDR2 reads FQGNSA. The CDR3 is 15 residues long. This chain's CDR3 is CASSYRLAGTHIQYF. The CDR3 nucleotides read TGTGCCAGCAGCTACCGACTAGCGGGGACGCACATTCAGTACTTC.

This clonotype was seen at least ten times. V usage is TRBV7-2 and J usage is TRBJ2-5; TRBD2 might be the D (5 bases). Trimming shortened V by 1 base and J by 5 bases, and 14 bases separated the two germline ends. Germline lookup yields CDR1 SGHTA and CDR2 FQGNSA. This CDR3 is 15 amino acids long. CDR3: CASSLVSGYGETQYF. The CDR3 DNA sequence: TGTGCCAGCAGCTTAGTTTCGGGGTACGGGGAGACCCAGTACTTC.

A few counts support this clonotype. This chain links TRBV24-1 with TRBJ2-1; 11 nucleotides agree with TRBD2. The CDR3 consists of 20 residues. The germline CDR1 and CDR2 sequences are KGHDR and SFDVKD. Trimming removed 4 bases from V and 0 bases from J; junction bases left unmatched: 13. For the CDR3, the DNA is TGTGCCACCAGTGACGACCATTGGAGGGGGACTAGCGGCTCCTACAATGAGCAGTTCTTC. The encoded protein is CATSDDHWRGTSGSYNEQFF.

This clonotype was counted ten times or more. The chain recombines TRBV7-2 with TRBJ2-1, with 13 nucleotides matching TRBD2. Germline CDR1 is SGHTA and CDR2 is FQGNSA. CDR3 length equals 17 residues. The V segment lost 5 bases and the J segment 5 bases; nucleotides outside the gene matches: 9. CDR3 residues: CASSQGTSGKSHNEQFF. The CDR3 coding sequence is TGTGCCAGCAGCCAAGGGACTAGCGGGAAGTCCCACAATGAGCAGTTCTTC.

CDR3 sequence reads: CASSQFVGGNTGELFF. The DNA of the CDR3 is TGTGCCAGCAGCCAGTTTGTGGGGGGAAACACCGGGGAGCTGTTTTTT. The rearrangement joins TRBV3-1 to TRBJ2-2; TRBD2 is a possible D gene (6 bases). The CDR3 has 16 amino acids. Deletions cut 3 bases from V and 2 bases from J, with 13 bases between. In germline, CDR1 is LGHDT, CDR2 YNNKEL (reference sequence).

The CDR3 bases are TGTGCCAGCAGCTTAGCAGGGAAAGTTGGGGACTATGGCTACACCTTC. Its translation: CASSLAGKVGDYGYTF. This rearrangement joins TRBV7-2 to TRBJ1-2; D gene uncertain. Trimming removed 0 bases at V and 3 bases at J, with 14 bases between. CDR1 is SGHTA, CDR2 FQGNSA, per germline. The CDR3 is made up of 16 amino acids.

Ten or more counts support this clonotype. The J gene is TRBJ2-5, the V gene TRBV11-2; 11 positions match TRBD1. CDR1 is SGHAT, CDR2 FQNNGV, per germline. The CDR3 contains 17 residues. The J segment lost 0 bases and the V segment lost 6 bases, leaving 9 bases of the junction unmatched. The CDR3 here is CASRPTRDRGYQETQYF. DNA for the CDR3: TGTGCCAGCAGACCAACCCGGGACAGGGGGTACCAAGAGACCCAGTACTTC.

This clonotype was recorded a few times. V usage is TRBV4-3 and J usage is TRBJ2-1; TRBD1 matches at 7 bases. Germline V lookup: CDR1 LGHNA, CDR2 YSLEER. This CDR3 is 16 amino acids long. Trimming removed 1 base from V and 8 bases from J; junction bases left unmatched: 11. The DNA of the CDR3 is TGCGCCAGCAGCCAAGTCGTGGGGACAGCGCCATATGAGCAGTTCTTC. Translation gives CASSQVVGTAPYEQFF.

This rearrangement joins TRBV20-1 to TRBJ1-5; D gene uncertain. The CDR3 loop spans 14 amino acids. Germline V CDR1 and CDR2: DFQATT, SNEGSKA (reference sequence). V dropped 6 bases and J dropped 1 base, with 13 bases sitting between them. CDR3 sequence reads: CSAHPTGSNQPQHF. The CDR3 nucleotides are TGCAGTGCCCACCCCACGGGAAGCAATCAGCCCCAGCATTTT.

CDR3 residues: CASRIQVGTVLCEQYV. For the CDR3, the DNA is TGTGCCAGCAGGATCCAAGTGGGGACAGTCCTCTGCGAGCAGTACGTC. The gene calls are TRBV6-9 and TRBJ2-7; 7 bases line up with TRBD1. The ends lost 6 bases at V and 6 bases at J; junction bases unmatched: 17. The CDR3 has 16 amino acids. Germline values: CDR1 MNHGY, CDR2 SVAAGI.

This clonotype appeared many times. The chain joins TRBV7-2 to TRBJ1-6; 7 bases align to TRBD1. The CDR3 has 14 residues. V dropped 3 bases and J dropped 5; count of bases not matched to a gene: 1. Germline loops: CDR1 SGHTA, CDR2 FQGNSA. The CDR3 spells CASSFGTDNSPLHF. In DNA, the CDR3 is TGTGCCAGCAGCTTCGGGACAGATAATTCACCCCTCCACTTT.

This clonotype was seen once. V gene TRBV2 combines with J gene TRBJ2-7, with TRBD2 matching over 12 bases. Germline CDR1 and CDR2: SNHLY and FYNNEI. Germline trimming cut 7 bases from V and 4 bases from J; bases unmatched to any gene: 8. The CDR3 covers 15 residues. The CDR3 DNA reads as TGTGCCAGCACCGACGGGACTAGCGGGTTTTACGAGCAGTACTTC. This codes for CASTDGTSGFYEQYF.

This clonotype was picked up a small number of times. J is TRBJ2-7 and V is TRBV2; tentative D call: TRBD1 (5 bases). The CDR3 has 15 residues. V dropped 6 bases and J dropped 1 base, with 16 bases sitting between them. Per the germline V gene, CDR1 is SNHLY and CDR2 is FYNNEI. CDR3 in DNA: TGTGCCAGCAGGTACGACAGTGTGAAGTCCTACGAGCAGTACTTC. This sequence encodes CASRYDSVKSYEQYF.

J is TRBJ2-7 and V is TRBV5-5; 11 bases match TRBD1. Looked up from germline, CDR1 is SGHKS and CDR2 is YYEKEE (reference sequence). The CDR3 consists of 16 residues. V shed 4 bases, J shed 0 bases, and the junction held 6 bases outside the gene matches. The CDR3 loop is CASSGTGGTSSYEQYV. CDR3 DNA sequence: TGTGCCAGCAGCGGGACAGGGGGAACGAGCTCCTACGAGCAGTACGTC.

This clonotype was counted a few times. J is TRBJ2-1 and V is TRBV11-2; 8 bases are a match to TRBD2. The J segment lost 3 bases and the V segment lost 5 bases, leaving 9 bases of the junction unmatched. Germline lookup yields CDR1 SGHAT and CDR2 FQNNGV. CDR3 length: 16 residues. For the CDR3, the DNA is TGTGCCAGCAGCCGTGGAGCTAGCGGGCTCTACAATGAGCAGTTCTTC. Protein sequence: CASSRGASGLYNEQFF.

This chain uses TRBV13 with TRBJ2-1; D may be TRBD2 (5 bases). Germline CDR1 PRHDT, CDR2 FYEKMQ (reference sequence). The CDR3 has 11 residues. Trimming stripped 5 bases from V and 11 bases from J, with 10 bases between. CDR3 sequence (DNA): TGTGCCAGCAGCAAGCCCGGGAAGCAGTTCTTC. Translation: CASSKPGKQFF.

This clonotype has ten or more counts. This rearrangement joins TRBV11-2 to TRBJ2-1, with 11 bases fitting TRBD2. The CDR3 has 17 residues. V was clipped by 3 bases and J by 4 bases; unmatched bases: 8. The germline V gene encodes CDR1 SGHAT and CDR2 FQNNGV. CDR3 bases: TGTGCCAGCAGCTTCGTTCCTAGCGGGAGGCAGTACAATGAGCAGTTCTTC. It translates to CASSFVPSGRQYNEQFF.

The chain joins TRBV7-2 to TRBJ1-4; D gene ambiguous. The V end was cut by 1 base, the J end by 4 bases, with 10 bases between. The CDR3 is 15 residues long. Germline values: CDR1 SGHTA, CDR2 FQGNSA. The CDR3 DNA is TGTGCCAGCAGCTTAGGTGCGGGGATTAATGAAAAACTGTTTTTT. As protein: CASSLGAGINEKLFF. Full variable domain (outside the CDR3, taken from reference TRBV7-2 and TRBJ1-4): GAGVSQSPSNKVTEKGKDVELRCDPISGHTALYWYRQSLGQGLEFLIYFQGNSAPDKSGLPSDRFSAERTGGSVSTLTIQRTQQEDSAVYLCASSLGAGINEKLFFGSGTQLSVL.